Detailed here is one T cell receptor beta chain. The data are from a study of OX40 agonist ivuxolimab in advanced cancers. Turning to the study itself: Subjects had a mean age of roughly 57 years, with a range of roughly 20 to 80; about 83% were male.

This CDR3 is built from 15 residues. V lost 4 bases and J lost 5, with 15 bases in between. Germline CDR1 SGHNT, CDR2 YENEEA. Assay: immunoSEQ multiplex PCR; the TCRdb copy retains only in-frame clones and omits some. The table lists some 90,000 clones, around 90% of them singletons. This chain joins TRBV11-3 and TRBJ2-1; D is tentatively TRBD1 or TRBD2 (5 bases each). The sequences come from CD4+ or CD8+ T cells sorted from blood, collected in a trial of the OX40 agonist ivuxolimab. This TCR came from an adult with an advanced solid tumor such as melanoma, head and neck, liver or kidney cancer. CDR3: CASSSHPGTHNEQFF. In DNA form, the CDR3 reads TGTGCCAGCAGCTCCCACCCCGGGACCCACAATGAGCAGTTCTTC.